Following are 28 T cell receptor beta chains from one sample sequenced in a study of T cells in localized non-small cell lung cancer. TCRdb's table, derived via immunoSEQ multiplex PCR, lists solely in-frame clones and lacks some. The sample holds around 130,000 clones, roughly nine tenths seen once. Sequences were derived from peripheral blood, sampled before any cancer treatment. The receptors derive from a female donor at least 60 years old with stage I lung adenocarcinoma.

This chain joins TRBV7-3 and TRBJ2-5, with 11 bases identical to TRBD1. CDR1 and CDR2 (germline): SGHTA, FQGTGA. The CDR3 has 15 residues. The trim removed 5 bases at V and 5 bases at J, leaving 7 bases unmatched. The CDR3 DNA follows: TGTGCCAGCAGCACCGGACAGGGGGCGTCGGAGACCCAGTACTTC. Translated: CASSTGQGASETQYF.

This sequence joins TRBV7-2 and TRBJ2-7; D ambiguous. The CDR3 totals 13 residues. Germline values: CDR1 SGHTA, CDR2 FQGNSA. V gave up 3 bases and J gave up 0 bases, with 6 bases separating them. The CDR3 nucleotides are TGTGCCAGCAGCTTTTTCGCCTCCTACGAGCAGTACTTC. This codes for CASSFFASYEQYF.

V usage is TRBV7-8 and J usage is TRBJ1-1, with D tentatively TRBD1 (5 bases). V shed 2 bases and J shed 4 bases, with 20 bases lying between them. The CDR3 runs to 17 residues. Per germline, CDR1 SGHVS and CDR2 FQNEAQ. CDR3 nucleotide sequence: TGTGCCAGCAGCTTATCATCCTTGTACAGGCTGGGCACTGAAGCTTTCTTT. Its protein is CASSLSSLYRLGTEAFF. The variable domain in full, completed from reference TRBV7-8 and TRBJ1-1, reads GAGVSQSPRYKVAKRGQDVALRCDPISGHVSLFWYQQALGQGPEFLTYFQNEAQLDKSGLPSDRFFAERPEGSVSTLKIQRTQQEDSAVYLCASSLSSLYRLGTEAFFGQGTRLTVV.

The rearrangement uses TRBV28 and TRBJ2-7; 12 bases line up with TRBD2. The CDR3 covers 15 residues. Germline V gene data show CDR1 as MDHEN and CDR2 as SYDVKM. J gave up 4 bases and V 5 bases, and 6 bases lay outside the gene matches. CDR3 sequence: CASSTASGRGYEQYF. As DNA, the CDR3 is TGTGCCAGCAGTACCGCTAGCGGGAGGGGTTACGAGCAGTACTTC.

CDR3 sequence: CASSPFGTSGTSTDTQYF. DNA of the CDR3: TGTGCCAGCAGCCCTTTCGGGACTAGCGGTACTAGCACAGATACGCAGTATTTT. The rearrangement links TRBV4-2 to TRBJ2-3, with 11 bases matching TRBD2. The CDR3 covers 18 residues. CDR1 and CDR2 from the germline V gene are LGHNA and YNFKEQ. The V and J ends lost 4 bases and 0 bases, in that order; junction bases with no gene match: 9.

V and J are TRBV5-1 and TRBJ2-2; D perhaps matches TRBD1 (5 bases). Germline assignment: CDR1 SGHRS and CDR2 YFSETQ. The CDR3 extends over 15 amino acids. The V end lost 4 bases, the J end lost 1 base, and 11 bases lay between the germline ends. The CDR3 is CASSPREGNTGELFF. As DNA, the CDR3 is TGCGCCAGCAGCCCCAGGGAAGGGAACACCGGGGAGCTGTTTTTT.

The chain has TRBV4-1 and TRBJ2-1; 10 nucleotides match TRBD2. The CDR3 covers 18 residues. V lost 1 base to trimming and J lost 0 bases; unmatched junction nucleotides: 6. CDR1 and CDR2 (germline): MGHRA, YSYEKL. Written as DNA, the CDR3 is TGCGCCAGCAGCCAAGCTCCAGCGGGAGGGAGCTCCTACAATGAGCAGTTCTTC. It codes for CASSQAPAGGSSYNEQFF.

The chain employs TRBV4-1 and TRBJ2-2; the D gene is possibly TRBD2 (5 bases). This CDR3 spans 14 amino acids. Trimming cost V 8 bases and J 4 bases, with 14 bases left between them. Per germline, CDR1 MGHRA and CDR2 YSYEKL. CDR3 sequence (DNA): TGCGCCAGCGCCCTCGGGATGGCCACCGGGGAGCTGTTTTTT. Encoded protein: CASALGMATGELFF.

This chain uses TRBV28 with TRBJ2-3; 12 bases align to TRBD2. Unmatched junction bases numbered 4, after V lost 0 bases and J lost 3 bases. Looked up from germline, CDR1 is MDHEN and CDR2 is SYDVKM. The CDR3 is made up of 17 amino acids. The CDR3 loop is CASSLWTSGSGTDTQYF. The CDR3, as DNA: TGTGCCAGCAGTTTATGGACTAGCGGGAGTGGGACAGATACGCAGTATTTT.

The J gene is TRBJ2-1, the V gene TRBV28; 8 bases align to TRBD1. J gave up 2 bases and V 5 bases, and 5 bases lay outside the gene matches. The CDR3 has 15 residues. Per the germline V gene, CDR1 is MDHEN and CDR2 is SYDVKM. DNA of the CDR3: TGTGCCAGCAGTCCGCGACAGGGGCCCTACAATGAGCAGTTCTTC. Translating it yields CASSPRQGPYNEQFF.

The rearrangement uses TRBV5-1 and TRBJ2-5; TRBD1 matches at 8 bases. The CDR3 is 14 residues long. Trimming took 2 bases from V and 5 from J; bases not matched to a gene: 5. The V gene's germline CDR1 is SGHRS and CDR2 YFSETQ. DNA for the CDR3: TGCGCCAGCAGCTTTACAGGGGGTTCCGAGACCCAGTACTTC. It is translated as CASSFTGGSETQYF.

The J gene is TRBJ1-1, the V gene TRBV6-1; 9 positions agree with TRBD1. CDR3 length: 13 residues. CDR1 and CDR2 from the germline V gene are MNHNS and SASEGT. J lost 7 bases, V lost 4 bases, and 4 bases had no gene match. Here the CDR3 DNA reads TGTGCCAGCAGTGGACAGGGGGGAGGTGAAGCTTTCTTT. Its translation is CASSGQGGGEAFF.

This chain links TRBV19 with TRBJ2-3; 7 bases match TRBD2. The CDR3 loop spans 15 amino acids. Germline CDR1 LNHDA, CDR2 SQIVND (reference sequence). J gave up 2 bases and V 3 bases, and 5 bases lay outside the gene matches. CDR3: CASSIPGDYTDTQYF. CDR3 nucleotides: TGTGCCAGTAGTATCCCGGGGGACTACACAGATACGCAGTATTTT.

In its sample, this clone was seen once. The rearrangement links TRBV28 to TRBJ2-2; a weak D match, TRBD2 (5 bases). The length of the CDR3 is 14 residues. Trimming took 8 bases from V and 1 from J, leaving 11 bases between them. Looked up from germline, CDR1 is MDHEN and CDR2 is SYDVKM. CDR3 in DNA: TGTGCCAGCTGGGGAGAGATGAACACCGGGGAGCTGTTTTTT. Protein: CASWGEMNTGELFF.

This chain joins TRBV12-5 and TRBJ2-2; weak D call: TRBD2 (5 bases). CDR3 length: 13 amino acids. CDR1 LGHNT and CDR2 FRNRAP come from the germline V gene. The V gene lost 8 bases and the J gene lost 1 base, with 8 bases spanning the gap. CDR3 nucleotides: TGTGCTAGTCTCGGGGTGAACACCGGGGAGCTGTTTTTT. Residues: CASLGVNTGELFF.

The CDR3 coding sequence is TGTGCCAGTAGTATTTCGGGGGGCGACGAGCAGTACTTC. Its protein is CASSISGGDEQYF. The chain combines TRBV19 with TRBJ2-7; TRBD2 might be the D (7 bases). V lost 3 bases, J lost 5 bases, and 11 bases lay in between. This CDR3 has 13 amino acids. CDR1 and CDR2 from the germline V gene are LNHDA and SQIVND (reference sequence).

This chain uses TRBV7-3 with TRBJ2-5, with 7 bases identical to TRBD2. The junction had 6 bases not matched to a gene; V was cut back by 1 base and J by 1 base. The CDR3 extends over 16 amino acids. Germline CDR1 and CDR2: SGHTA and FQGTGA. CDR3 residues: CASSLRGGALQETQYF. The CDR3 region has the DNA TGTGCCAGCAGCTTAAGGGGGGGAGCACTCCAAGAGACCCAGTACTTC.

The CDR3 spells CASSLDSGSRNEQFF. The CDR3 bases are TGTGCCAGCAGCTTAGATTCCGGGAGCAGGAATGAGCAGTTCTTC. The gene calls are TRBV11-3 and TRBJ2-1, with D possibly TRBD2 on 6 matching bases. This CDR3 is 15 amino acids long. Trimming took 0 bases from V and 7 from J, leaving 13 bases between them. Germline lookup yields CDR1 SGHNT and CDR2 YENEEA.

The rearrangement links TRBV9 to TRBJ1-1, with a weak D call TRBD1 (5 bases). Trimming took off 5 bases at V and 0 bases at J, with 11 bases between the two ends. CDR3 length: 14 amino acids. Germline values: CDR1 SGDLS, CDR2 YYNGEE. As DNA, the CDR3 is TGTGCCAGCAGTACGGAAGGGGTGAACACTGAAGCTTTCTTT. Its protein product is CASSTEGVNTEAFF.

A remark on this clone: The conserved closing phenylalanine or tryptophan is absent in this CDR3, likely reflecting a read error. It is unclear where the CDR3 begins or ends on the DNA, so no DNA is shown, and the CDR3 is as TCRdb lists it. CDR3 sequence reads: CASSLSGTGGLSL. This chain uses TRBV28 with TRBJ2-7; the DNA was not compared with TRBD1, the D call given in the table. Germline-derived CDR1 and CDR2 are MDHEN and SYDVKM. The CDR3 sequence runs 13 residues, both termini included.

V gene TRBV19 combines with J gene TRBJ1-5; D not resolved. The CDR3 is 12 residues long. V dropped 9 bases and J dropped 4 bases, with 10 bases sitting between them. The germline CDR1 and CDR2 sequences are LNHDA and SQIVND (reference sequence). This CDR3 is CASQRFNQPQHF. In DNA, the CDR3 is TGTGCCAGCCAACGATTTAATCAGCCCCAGCATTTT.

V usage is TRBV29-1 and J usage is TRBJ2-3; possibly TRBD1 for D (6 bases). Trimming left V 8 bases short and J 1 base short, with 13 bases between. CDR3 length: 13 amino acids. CDR1 and CDR2 (germline): SQVTM, ANQGSEA. The CDR3 nucleotides read TGCAGCTCCACAGGGTATGGCACAGATACGCAGTATTTT. As protein: CSSTGYGTDTQYF.

The genes are TRBV29-1 and TRBJ2-2, with D uncertain. This CDR3 comprises 13 residues. Per the germline V gene, CDR1 is SQVTM and CDR2 is ANQGSEA. The V end was cut by 7 bases, the J end by 3 bases, with 12 bases between. CDR3 DNA: TGCAGCGCCGCCCCCACTTACACCGGGGAGCTGTTTTTT. It is translated as CSAAPTYTGELFF.

The rearrangement uses TRBV7-9 and TRBJ2-2; TRBD2 matches at 7 bases. The V gene's germline CDR1 is SEHNR and CDR2 FQNEAQ (reference sequence). The trim removed 4 bases at V and 7 bases at J, leaving 6 bases unmatched. CDR3 length: 14 residues. DNA of the CDR3: TGTGCCAGCAGCTCCCAGCGGGACGGCGGGGAGCTGTTTTTT. It translates to CASSSQRDGGELFF.

J is TRBJ2-7 and V is TRBV2; D gene uncertain. Germline values: CDR1 SNHLY, CDR2 FYNNEI. Trimming left V 4 bases short and J 3 bases short, with 19 bases between. CDR3 length: 16 amino acids. The CDR3 spells CASSGTRTRVIYEQYF. The CDR3, as DNA: TGTGCCAGCAGTGGGACGAGGACCCGAGTAATCTACGAGCAGTACTTC.

This sequence joins TRBV27 and TRBJ1-2; perhaps TRBD1 as D (5 bases). The germline CDR1 and CDR2 sequences are MNHEY and SMNVEV (reference sequence). Trimming stripped 5 bases from V and 3 bases from J, with 13 bases between. This CDR3 is 14 amino acids long. The CDR3 sequence is CASSKSQAYYGYTF. As DNA, the CDR3 is TGTGCCAGCAGTAAATCACAGGCCTACTATGGCTACACCTTC.

This chain uses TRBV11-2 with TRBJ2-2; D is uncertain. V was cut by 5 bases and J by 4 bases, with 5 bases left in between. The CDR3 extends over 12 amino acids. Germline V CDR1 and CDR2: SGHAT, FQNNGV. The CDR3 spells CASSRFTGELFF. CDR3 sequence (DNA): TGTGCCAGCAGCCGGTTCACCGGGGAGCTGTTTTTT.

The chain employs TRBV18 and TRBJ1-1; weak D call: TRBD1 (6 bases). The CDR3 runs to 13 residues. Between the trimmed V and J ends, which lost 1 base and 3 bases, there was a span of 6 bases. Germline CDR1 KGHSH, CDR2 LQKENI. CDR3 sequence reads: CASSPQGDTEAFF. In DNA form, the CDR3 reads TGTGCCAGCTCACCACAGGGGGACACTGAAGCTTTCTTT.